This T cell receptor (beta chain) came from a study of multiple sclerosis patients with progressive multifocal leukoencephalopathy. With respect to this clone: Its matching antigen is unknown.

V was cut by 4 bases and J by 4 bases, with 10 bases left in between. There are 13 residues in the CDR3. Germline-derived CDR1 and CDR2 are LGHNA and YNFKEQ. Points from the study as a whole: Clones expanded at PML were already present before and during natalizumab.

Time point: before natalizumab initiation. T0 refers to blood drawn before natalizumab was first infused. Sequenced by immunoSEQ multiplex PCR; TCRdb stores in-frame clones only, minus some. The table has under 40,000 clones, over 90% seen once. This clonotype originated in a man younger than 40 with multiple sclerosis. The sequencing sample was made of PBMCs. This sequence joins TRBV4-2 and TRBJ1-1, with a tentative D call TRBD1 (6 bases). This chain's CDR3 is CASSRIGGTEAFF. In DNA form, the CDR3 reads TGTGCCAGCAGCCGAATAGGGGGCACTGAAGCTTTCTTT.